A selection of T cell receptor beta chains follows, all from one sample in a study of post-analysis software for immune sequencing data. TCRdb independently ran MiXCR on the PCR reads; one entry per CDR3 protein. The table records around 710,000 distinct CDR3 sequences, just over 45% of them present only once. Source material: blood. These receptors were taken from a girl between 5 and 17 years old with multiple sclerosis. Both conserved end residues are part of each CDR3. Fields, in order: D gene, J gene, V gene, clone size, CDR3 DNA, CDR3 protein. The D gene is left open where the match is weak. The size of a clone is reported for some rows only, either as once, few or many, or as a class for expanded clones.

D gene: -; J gene: TRBJ2-1; V gene: TRBV10-2; clone size: -; CDR3 DNA: TGCGTCAGCAGTAAAGGGAGCGGGTCTTCGGGGACGCAGTTCTTC; CDR3 protein: CVSSKGSGSSGTQFF
D gene: TRBD2; J gene: TRBJ2-1; V gene: TRBV4-3; clone size: -; CDR3 DNA: TGCGCCAGCAGCCAAGCGGGGGGTGCGCAGTTCTTC; CDR3 protein: CASSQAGGAQFF
D gene: -; J gene: TRBJ2-1; V gene: TRBV7-2; clone size: -; CDR3 DNA: TGTGCCAGCAGCAGACTAATTTCGAGCTCCTACAATGAGCAGTTCTTC; CDR3 protein: CASSRLISSSYNEQFF
D gene: -; J gene: TRBJ2-1; V gene: TRBV15; clone size: -; CDR3 DNA: TGTGCCACCAGCAGACGCACTAGTGGAACCCATGAGCAGTTCTTC; CDR3 protein: CATSRRTSGTHEQFF
D gene: -; J gene: TRBJ2-5; V gene: TRBV21-1; clone size: -; CDR3 DNA: TGTGCCAGCGAGACGAGACAGGGGCGGAAGACCCAGTACTTC; CDR3 protein: CASETRQGRKTQYF
D gene: -; J gene: TRBJ2-7; V gene: TRBV7-9; clone size: once; CDR3 DNA: TGTGCCGGCAGCTTAGCGGAGGGACGGGCTAGGGGGCAGTACTTC; CDR3 protein: CAGSLAEGRARGQYF
D gene: -; J gene: TRBJ2-5; V gene: TRBV28; clone size: -; CDR3 DNA: TGTGCCAGCAGTTCCTCTCCACCGATCCAAGAGACCCAGTACTTC; CDR3 protein: CASSSSPPIQETQYF
D gene: -; J gene: TRBJ2-1; V gene: TRBV10-2; clone size: -; CDR3 DNA: TGCGCCAGCAGGTCCCACTCTCTGCGAACGAGCTCCTACAATGAGCAGTTCTTC; CDR3 protein: CASRSHSLRTSSYNEQFF
D gene: TRBD2; J gene: TRBJ2-1; V gene: TRBV29-1; clone size: once; CDR3 DNA: TGCAGCGTTGAAGATCCCAGGACTAGCGGTGCCTACAATGAGCAGTTCTTC; CDR3 protein: CSVEDPRTSGAYNEQFF
D gene: -; J gene: TRBJ2-7; V gene: TRBV27; clone size: few; CDR3 DNA: TGTGCCAGCAGTTTATCCGTACACGGCGGTTACGAGCAGTACTTC; CDR3 protein: CASSLSVHGGYEQYF
D gene: -; J gene: TRBJ2-7; V gene: TRBV4-3; clone size: -; CDR3 DNA: TGCGCCAGCAGCGAAAGCAGTCAGGGGTCCTCCTACGAGCAGTACTTC; CDR3 protein: CASSESSQGSSYEQYF
D gene: -; J gene: TRBJ1-1; V gene: TRBV19; clone size: once; CDR3 DNA: TGTGCCAGTAGTACCACCGCAGGGCTCGAAGCTTTCTTT; CDR3 protein: CASSTTAGLEAFF
D gene: -; J gene: TRBJ2-2; V gene: TRBV20-1; clone size: once; CDR3 DNA: TGCAGTGCTAGATCCTCTCCGGGACAACTGGACACCGGGGAGCTGTTTTTT; CDR3 protein: CSARSSPGQLDTGELFF
D gene: -; J gene: TRBJ1-1; V gene: TRBV10-3; clone size: few; CDR3 DNA: TGTGCCATCAGTGGACAGATGAACACTGAAGCTTTCTTT; CDR3 protein: CAISGQMNTEAFF
D gene: TRBD1; J gene: TRBJ2-2; V gene: TRBV6-5; clone size: -; CDR3 DNA: TGTGCCAGCAGTTTGGACAGGGGGACCGGGGAGCTGTTTTTT; CDR3 protein: CASSLDRGTGELFF
D gene: -; J gene: TRBJ1-2; V gene: TRBV21-1; clone size: -; CDR3 DNA: TGTGCCAGCAGCAAATTCCGATATCATGTTTCGGGGAACTATGGCTACACCTTC; CDR3 protein: CASSKFRYHVSGNYGYTF
D gene: -; J gene: TRBJ1-2; V gene: TRBV29-1; clone size: few; CDR3 DNA: TGCGGCACTGGGTCAGCTTCCTATGGCTACACCTTC; CDR3 protein: CGTGSASYGYTF
D gene: TRBD1; J gene: TRBJ1-5; V gene: TRBV5-6; clone size: -; CDR3 DNA: TGTGCCAGCAGCTTGGCCATCAGGGGGCGAAATCAGCCCCAGCATTTT; CDR3 protein: CASSLAIRGRNQPQHF
D gene: -; J gene: TRBJ2-3; V gene: TRBV9; clone size: few; CDR3 DNA: TGTGCCAGCAGCGTATTGGGGCGCGCCACAGATACGCAGTATTTT; CDR3 protein: CASSVLGRATDTQYF
D gene: TRBD2; J gene: TRBJ2-5; V gene: TRBV7-2; clone size: few; CDR3 DNA: TGTGCCAGCAGCTTAGGAGGTAGCGGGAGCGAGACCCAGTACTTC; CDR3 protein: CASSLGGSGSETQYF
D gene: TRBD2; J gene: TRBJ2-1; V gene: TRBV20-1; clone size: -; CDR3 DNA: TGCAGTGCTAGAGATACTAGCGGGGTCTTTGAGCAGTTCTTC; CDR3 protein: CSARDTSGVFEQFF
D gene: -; J gene: TRBJ1-2; V gene: TRBV27; clone size: -; CDR3 DNA: TGTGCCAGCAGTTCGGGCCATGGCTACACCTTC; CDR3 protein: CASSSGHGYTF
D gene: TRBD1; J gene: TRBJ2-7; V gene: TRBV5-1; clone size: -; CDR3 DNA: TGCGCCAGCAGCAGGACGTCGGCACAGGGGGTTTTTATGGCGGCATACGAGCAGTACTTC; CDR3 protein: CASSRTSAQGVFMAAYEQYF
D gene: TRBD2; J gene: TRBJ2-7; V gene: TRBV20-1; clone size: few; CDR3 DNA: TGCAGTGCTCCCCAACTAGCGGTGCTCCCCTCCTACGAGCAGTACTTC; CDR3 protein: CSAPQLAVLPSYEQYF
D gene: TRBD2; J gene: TRBJ2-7; V gene: TRBV9; clone size: few; CDR3 DNA: TGTGTCCATCGGTGCGGGAGAGCCTACGAGCAGTACTTC; CDR3 protein: CVHRCGRAYEQYF
D gene: -; J gene: TRBJ2-1; V gene: TRBV29-1; clone size: -; CDR3 DNA: TGCAGCGTTGGCCTGAGCTCCTACAATGAGCAGTTCTTC; CDR3 protein: CSVGLSSYNEQFF
D gene: -; J gene: TRBJ2-6; V gene: TRBV6-4; clone size: few; CDR3 DNA: TGTGCCAGCAGTGCAAGGGCTGAGGTCAACGTCCTGACTTTC; CDR3 protein: CASSARAEVNVLTF
D gene: -; J gene: TRBJ1-1; V gene: TRBV5-1; clone size: few; CDR3 DNA: TGCGCCAGCAGCTTGGATGTGGGACCGAACACTGAAGCTTTCTTT; CDR3 protein: CASSLDVGPNTEAFF
D gene: -; J gene: TRBJ2-1; V gene: TRBV27; clone size: -; CDR3 DNA: TGTGCCAGCCGGCGGGCGAGCTCCTACAATGAGCAGTTCTTC; CDR3 protein: CASRRASSYNEQFF
D gene: TRBD1; J gene: TRBJ1-1; V gene: TRBV7-9; clone size: -; CDR3 DNA: TGTGCCAGCAGCCCGACGGGACAGGGGTCGACTGAAGCTTTCTTT; CDR3 protein: CASSPTGQGSTEAFF
D gene: TRBD1; J gene: TRBJ2-3; V gene: TRBV9; clone size: few; CDR3 DNA: TGTGCCAGCAGCAGGGGGCTTGGGGGCACAGATACGCAGTATTTT; CDR3 protein: CASSRGLGGTDTQYF
D gene: TRBD1; J gene: TRBJ2-7; V gene: TRBV10-3; clone size: few; CDR3 DNA: TGTGCCATCAGTGTAGAAGACAGGGGGCTAGGCGAGCAGTACTTC; CDR3 protein: CAISVEDRGLGEQYF
D gene: -; J gene: TRBJ2-3; V gene: TRBV10-3; clone size: -; CDR3 DNA: TGTGCCATCAGCCATAAACGGGGCGCCGGCCCTTCTAGCGCAGATACGCAGTATTTT; CDR3 protein: CAISHKRGAGPSSADTQYF
D gene: TRBD1; J gene: TRBJ2-5; V gene: TRBV6-1; clone size: -; CDR3 DNA: TGTGCCAGCAGCGTGACAGGGGGCTCAGAGACCCAGTACTTC; CDR3 protein: CASSVTGGSETQYF
D gene: -; J gene: TRBJ1-5; V gene: TRBV6-5; clone size: few; CDR3 DNA: TGTGCCAGCAGTTACTCAGGGGCCGGCAATCAGCCCCAGCATTTT; CDR3 protein: CASSYSGAGNQPQHF
D gene: TRBD1; J gene: TRBJ2-1; V gene: TRBV3-1; clone size: -; CDR3 DNA: TGTGCCAGCAGCCAATACGGGACAGGGAATTACAATGAGCAGTTCTTC; CDR3 protein: CASSQYGTGNYNEQFF
D gene: TRBD2; J gene: TRBJ2-7; V gene: TRBV5-1; clone size: -; CDR3 DNA: TGCGCCAGCAGCTTCGGGACTAGCGGGTGCTACGAGCAGTACTTC; CDR3 protein: CASSFGTSGCYEQYF
D gene: -; J gene: TRBJ2-1; V gene: TRBV6-2/TRBV6-3; clone size: many; CDR3 DNA: TGTGCCAGCAGTTACTCGGGCCAGGGATACAATGAGCAGTTCTTC; CDR3 protein: CASSYSGQGYNEQFF